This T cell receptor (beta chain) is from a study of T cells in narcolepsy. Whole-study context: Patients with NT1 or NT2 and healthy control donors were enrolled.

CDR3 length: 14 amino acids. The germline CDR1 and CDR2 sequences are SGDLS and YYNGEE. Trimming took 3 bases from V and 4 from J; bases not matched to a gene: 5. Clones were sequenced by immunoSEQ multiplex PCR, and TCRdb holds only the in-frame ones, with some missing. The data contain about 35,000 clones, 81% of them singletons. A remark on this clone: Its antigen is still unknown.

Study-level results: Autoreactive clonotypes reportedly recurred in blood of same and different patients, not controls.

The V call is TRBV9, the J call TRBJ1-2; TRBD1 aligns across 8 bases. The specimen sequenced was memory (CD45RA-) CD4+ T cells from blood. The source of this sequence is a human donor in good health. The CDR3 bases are TGTGCCAGCAGCGAAACAGGGGGTCGCTATGGCTACACCTTC. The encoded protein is CASSETGGRYGYTF.